One sample yielded the 9 T cell receptor beta chains listed below, sequenced in a study of graft-versus-host responses after intestinal transplantation. No antigen has been assigned to these receptors. TCRdb's table, derived via immunoSEQ multiplex PCR, lists solely in-frame clones and lacks some. The sample records more than 80,000 clones, roughly 91% being singletons. This specimen was unstimulated CD4+ T cells sorted from spleen or lymph node cells, taken before intestinal transplant. The source is a human donor who received an intestinal transplant.

This chain joins TRBV5-1 and TRBJ2-3; the D gene is possibly TRBD1 (5 bases). Germline lookup yields CDR1 SGHRS and CDR2 YFSETQ. This CDR3 has 15 amino acids. Trimming shortened V by 1 base and J by 0 bases, and 9 bases separated the two germline ends. CDR3 nucleotide sequence: TGCGCCAGCAGCTTGCAGGGATCTAGCACAGATACGCAGTATTTT. Amino acid sequence: CASSLQGSSTDTQYF.

The V gene is TRBV27, the J gene TRBJ2-2; tentatively, D is TRBD2 (5 bases). In germline, CDR1 is MNHEY, CDR2 SMNVEV (reference sequence). This CDR3 comprises 15 residues. V was cut by 4 bases and J by 4 bases, with 13 bases left in between. The CDR3 DNA reads as TGTGCCAGCAGTTCCCGGACGGGATTCACCGGGGAGCTGTTTTTT. Its translation is CASSSRTGFTGELFF.

The rearrangement uses TRBV7-2 and TRBJ2-3; D is ambiguous. CDR1 SGHTA and CDR2 FQGNSA come from the germline V gene. Trimming took off 5 bases at V and 2 bases at J, with 5 bases between the two ends. CDR3 length equals 12 residues. CDR3 nucleotides: TGTGCCAGCAGCCAAAACACAGATACGCAGTATTTT. It translates to CASSQNTDTQYF.

The chain recombines TRBV5-1 with TRBJ2-1; D may be TRBD1 (5 bases). The CDR3 length is 17 residues. V lost 0 bases, J lost 3 bases, and 16 bases lay in between. CDR1 and CDR2 from the germline V gene are SGHRS and YFSETQ. CDR3 DNA: TGCGCCAGCAGCTTGGGGGGCCCCGGCAGGAACTACAATGAGCAGTTCTTC. It specifies CASSLGGPGRNYNEQFF.

The V gene is TRBV5-1, the J gene TRBJ2-1; 11 bases match TRBD2. The germline V gene encodes CDR1 SGHRS and CDR2 YFSETQ. The CDR3 sequence is 17 residues long. J lost 1 base, V lost 0 bases, and 3 bases had no gene match. The CDR3 here is CASSLVTSGSSYNEQFF. The CDR3 DNA reads as TGCGCCAGCAGCTTGGTTACTAGCGGGAGTTCCTACAATGAGCAGTTCTTC.

This clone was seen just once. CDR3 bases: TGTGCCAGCAGGCAACTAGGGAACACCGGGGAGCTGTTTTTT. Its translation: CASRQLGNTGELFF. The V gene is TRBV28, the J gene TRBJ2-2; D possibly corresponds to TRBD2 (5 bases). Trimming shortened V by 6 bases and J by 1 base, and 9 bases separated the two germline ends. The CDR3 is 14 amino acids. Germline CDR1 reads MDHEN; CDR2 reads SYDVKM.

The chain couples TRBV28 to TRBJ2-3, with D possibly TRBD1 on 5 matching bases. The V end was cut by 2 bases, the J end by 1 base, with 7 bases between. This CDR3 comprises 14 residues. CDR1 is MDHEN, CDR2 SYDVKM, per germline. The CDR3 loop reads CASSLVRGTDTQYF. CDR3 nucleotides: TGTGCCAGCAGTTTAGTCAGGGGCACAGATACGCAGTATTTT. Full variable domain (remainder filled in from reference TRBV28 and TRBJ2-3): DVKVTQSSRYLVKRTGEKVFLECVQDMDHENMFWYRQDPGLGLRLIYFSYDVKMKEKGDIPEGYSVSREKKERFSLILESASTNQTSMYLCASSLVRGTDTQYFGPGTRLTVL.

This rearrangement joins TRBV7-2 to TRBJ1-5; D is perhaps TRBD1 (5 bases). V lost 4 bases and J lost 7, with 11 bases in between. Germline values: CDR1 SGHTA, CDR2 FQGNSA. This CDR3 is 13 amino acids long. The CDR3 region has the DNA TGTGCCAGCAGCTCAGGGAGGAAGCAGCCCCAGCATTTT. This gives the protein CASSSGRKQPQHF. Variable domain in full (rest from reference TRBV7-2 and TRBJ1-5): GAGVSQSPSNKVTEKGKDVELRCDPISGHTALYWYRQSLGQGLEFLIYFQGNSAPDKSGLPSDRFSAERTGGSVSTLTIQRTQQEDSAVYLCASSSGRKQPQHFGDGTRLSIL.

The chain carries TRBV7-9 and TRBJ1-3; TRBD1 matches at 7 bases. There are 18 residues in the CDR3. V lost 6 bases and J lost 6; bases outside the gene matches: 20. CDR1 SEHNR and CDR2 FQNEAQ come from the germline V gene (reference sequence). Written as DNA, the CDR3 is TGTGCCAGCAGTCTGGTGGCCGGGCAGGGGGAAGGGAAAAACACCATATATTTT. It codes for CASSLVAGQGEGKNTIYF. The whole variable domain, remainder taken from reference TRBV7-9 and TRBJ1-3, is DTGVSQNPRHKITKRGQNVTFRCDPISEHNRLYWYRQTLGQGPEFLTYFQNEAQLEKSRLLSDRFSAERPKGSFSTLEIQRTEQGDSAMYLCASSLVAGQGEGKNTIYFGEGSWLTVV.